The 30 T cell receptor beta chains in this list originate from one sample, sequenced in a study of regulatory T cells in long-lasting Graves disease. This sample's time point: newly diagnosed GD, antithyroid drugs for less than 3 months. The authors made the TCR library using RNA they extracted from PBMCs. In building TCR beta libraries, iRepertoire HTBI primers were used together with Arm-PCR of CDR3 regions. From the multiplex PCR reads, TCRdb called clonotypes with MiXCR, one entry per CDR3 protein. The sample includes fewer than 550,000 distinct CDR3 sequences, approximately 16% of them seen just once. These data also formed part of another study, on T cells in Graves' hyperthyroidism and ophthalmopathy.

Source: peripheral blood mononuclear cells (PBMCs), taken at new diagnosis, from a patient treated with antithyroid drugs. Source of these receptors: a woman in her forties or fifties with Graves disease.

As to this clonotype: A much larger clonotype is one base distant, so this may be a read error. J is TRBJ1-2 and V is TRBV12-3 or TRBV12-4; 8 bases match TRBD1. The CDR3 contains 15 residues. With V trimmed by 6 bases and J by 2 bases, 8 bases remained unmatched. The DNA of the CDR3 is TGTGCCAGCAGGCCCCGGGACAGGACCAACTATGGCTACACCTTC. Protein sequence: CASRPRDRTNYGYTF.

This clonotype was found many times. The chain links TRBV11-2 to TRBJ1-6; D might be TRBD1 (5 bases). The length of the CDR3 is 14 residues. The germline gives CDR1 SGHAT, CDR2 FQNNGV. Trimming took 6 bases from V and 9 from J, leaving 15 bases between them. The CDR3 bases are TGTGCCAGCAGGCCGACGCAGGGAGGTTCACCCCTCCACTTT. Translating gives CASRPTQGGSPLHF.

Turning to this clonotype: A read error may account for a junction end that differs from germline. The chain links TRBV27 to TRBJ2-1, with a tentative D call TRBD1 (5 bases). Germline V gene sequence: CDR1 MNHEY, CDR2 SMNVEV (reference sequence). The CDR3 totals 14 residues. The CDR3 reads CANSLLRGADEQFF. The CDR3 region has the DNA TGTGCCAACAGTTTACTAAGGGGCGCGGATGAGCAGTTCTTC.

Note on this clonotype: A much more abundant neighbour one base away suggests this may be a read error. The CDR3 protein is CASSHAAGFLDEQCF. The CDR3 DNA follows: TGCGCCAGCAGCCACGCGGCAGGGTTTCTCGACGAGCAGTGCTTC. This chain links TRBV4-1 with TRBJ2-7, with a weak D call TRBD1 (5 bases). Germline V CDR1 and CDR2: MGHRA, YSYEKL. The CDR3 sequence is 15 residues long.

Note on this clonotype: This may come from a read error, since a much larger clone is one base off. The chain joins TRBV29-1 to TRBJ1-1, with D hard to call. Germline assignment: CDR1 SQVTM and CDR2 ANQGSEA. The CDR3 covers 12 residues. CDR3 region: CGVLHLNTEAFF. The CDR3, as DNA: TGCGGCGTACTACACCTGAACACTGAAGCTTTCTTT.

This clonotype was picked up many times. The rearrangement uses TRBV20-1 and TRBJ1-1; weak D call: TRBD1 (6 bases). Germline CDR1 is DFQATT and CDR2 is SNEGSKA (reference sequence). This CDR3 spans 15 amino acids. V was shortened by 1 base and J by 1 base, with 13 bases between the two germline ends. The DNA of the CDR3 is TGCAGTGCTAGAGCTGCGGGACACCGGAACACTGAAGCTTTCTTT. This codes for CSARAAGHRNTEAFF.

This clonotype was recorded at least ten times. The chain combines TRBV12-3 or TRBV12-4 with TRBJ1-1; no clear D. This CDR3 has 13 amino acids. The ends were cut back, 6 bases at V and 4 bases at J, with 12 bases in the middle. CDR3 sequence reads: CASRIPGGTEAFF. DNA for the CDR3: TGTGCCAGCAGGATTCCAGGCGGCACTGAAGCTTTCTTT.

This clonotype has ten or more counts. The chain joins TRBV12-3 or TRBV12-4 to TRBJ1-5; no definite D call. V was trimmed by 8 bases and J by 2 bases, leaving 10 bases between them. The CDR3 length is 13 residues. The CDR3 nucleotides are TGTGCCAGCCAGAAAGAGGGCAATCAGCCCCAGCATTTT. Encoded protein: CASQKEGNQPQHF.

Here the CDR3 DNA reads TGTGCCAGCAGTCGACCGGGACTAGCACACACCTACAATGAGCAGTTCTTC. Encoded protein: CASSRPGLAHTYNEQFF. This chain connects TRBV3-1 to TRBJ2-1, with TRBD2 matching over 9 bases. V lost 6 bases and J lost 2; bases outside the gene matches: 11. The CDR3 is made up of 17 amino acids. Looked up from germline, CDR1 is LGHDT and CDR2 is YNNKEL (reference sequence).

The sample holds many counts of this clonotype. The chain is built from TRBV18 and TRBJ2-3; 9 bases align to TRBD2. The CDR3 has 16 amino acids. The V gene's germline CDR1 is KGHSH and CDR2 LQKENI. V was pared by 0 bases and J by 1 base, with 2 bases of the junction left unmatched. The CDR3 nucleotides are TGTGCCAGCTCACCACCAGGCGGGGGGGGCACAGATACGCAGTATTTT. It translates to CASSPPGGGGTDTQYF.

There are many counts of this clonotype. This chain links TRBV10-3 with TRBJ2-1, with 14 bases lining up with TRBD2. The germline gives CDR1 ENHRY, CDR2 SYGVKD. CDR3 length: 18 residues. Germline trimming cut 10 bases from V and 9 bases from J; bases unmatched to any gene: 20. The CDR3: CANSAGTSGGGLSGEQFF. The CDR3 coding sequence is TGTGCCAACTCGGCGGGGACTAGCGGGGGCGGGCTCTCTGGTGAGCAGTTCTTC.

This clonotype was picked up many times. V and J are TRBV2 and TRBJ1-1; D gene uncertain. From germline, CDR1 is SNHLY and CDR2 FYNNEI. Deletions cut 6 bases from V and 1 base from J, with 9 bases between. The CDR3 totals 13 residues. DNA for the CDR3: TGTGCCAGCAGGCGCAGCCCGAACACTGAAGCTTTCTTT. As protein: CASRRSPNTEAFF.

This clonotype has at least ten counts. CDR3 coding DNA: TGTGCCAGCAGTTTATCCCGCGGTGCGGGTCTTGCTTTCTTT. This gives the protein CASSLSRGAGLAFF. The rearrangement links TRBV27 to TRBJ1-1; D gene uncertain. CDR3 length: 14 amino acids. The V end was cut by 0 bases, the J end by 11 bases, with 16 bases between. The V gene's germline CDR1 is MNHEY and CDR2 SMNVEV (reference sequence).

This clonotype was observed many times. V and J are TRBV5-1 and TRBJ2-1; TRBD1 aligns across 9 bases. Germline CDR1 reads SGHRS; CDR2 reads YFSETQ. Trimming took 4 bases from V and 0 from J; bases not matched to a gene: 17. The length of the CDR3 is 20 residues. CDR3 in amino acids: CASSRTWPGQGVLSYNEQFF. CDR3 DNA sequence: TGCGCCAGCAGCAGAACTTGGCCGGGACAGGGAGTCCTCTCCTACAATGAGCAGTTCTTC.

There are a few counts of this clonotype. The rearrangement joins TRBV29-1 to TRBJ1-1, with 10 bases identical to TRBD1. Trimming at V came to 7 bases and at J to 0 bases, leaving 8 bases not matched to a gene. CDR3 length equals 15 residues. Germline-derived CDR1 and CDR2 are SQVTM and ANQGSEA. CDR3 nucleotide sequence: TGCAGCGCCTTAGTAGGGACAGGGGTGAACACTGAAGCTTTCTTT. Translation: CSALVGTGVNTEAFF.

The chain combines TRBV2 with TRBJ2-7; maybe TRBD2 (6 bases). Between the trimmed V and J ends, which lost 7 bases and 7 bases, there was a span of 14 bases. The CDR3 extends over 12 amino acids. The germline V gene has CDR1 SNHLY and CDR2 FYNNEI. The chain's CDR3 is CASTGLRREQYF. The DNA of the CDR3 is TGTGCCAGCACGGGACTCCGGCGGGAGCAGTACTTC.

This sequence joins TRBV5-1 and TRBJ2-7, with TRBD1 matching 7 bases. Germline V CDR1 and CDR2: SGHRS, YFSETQ. The CDR3 has 14 residues. J was trimmed by 7 bases and V by 5 bases; bases with no gene match: 12. The CDR3 sequence is CASRLGQNVLEQYF. The CDR3 region has the DNA TGCGCCAGCAGACTGGGACAGAACGTTCTAGAGCAGTACTTC.

This clonotype has at least ten counts. The chain couples TRBV11-2 to TRBJ2-7; D remains unclear. Germline CDR1 reads SGHAT; CDR2 reads FQNNGV. CDR3 length equals 14 residues. V shed 1 base and J shed 2 bases, with 9 bases lying between them. The CDR3 protein is CASSLGAATYEQYF. Written as DNA, the CDR3 is TGTGCCAGCAGCTTAGGGGCGGCTACCTACGAGCAGTACTTC.

This clonotype was seen a handful of times. The J gene is TRBJ2-2, the V gene TRBV24-1; the D call may be TRBD1 or TRBD2 (5 bases each). The CDR3 length is 19 residues. The germline CDR1 and CDR2 sequences are KGHDR and SFDVKD. Trimming shortened V by 5 bases and J by 2 bases, and 23 bases separated the two germline ends. The CDR3 nucleotides read TGTGCCACCAGTGGGGGAAGGACGGGGCCCTTACTAAACACCGGGGAGCTGTTTTTT. Protein: CATSGGRTGPLLNTGELFF.

There are many counts of this clonotype. V is TRBV28 and J is TRBJ1-2; D ambiguous. The CDR3 consists of 16 residues. Trimming shortened V by 5 bases and J by 6 bases, and 22 bases separated the two germline ends. Germline CDR1 and CDR2: MDHEN and SYDVKM. CDR3 loop: CASSLFLIGWTDGYTF. In nucleotides, the CDR3 is TGTGCCAGCAGTCTTTTCTTAATCGGATGGACCGATGGCTACACCTTC.

This clonotype was picked up a small number of times. V usage is TRBV18 and J usage is TRBJ1-1; a weak D match, TRBD1 (5 bases). Per the germline V gene, CDR1 is KGHSH and CDR2 is LQKENI. The V end lost 3 bases, the J end lost 1 base, and 15 bases lay between the germline ends. This CDR3 region has 16 residues. The CDR3 reads CASSPFGTTKNTEAFF. For the CDR3, the DNA is TGTGCCAGCTCACCCTTCGGGACGACTAAGAACACTGAAGCTTTCTTT.

The table lists this clonotype with many counts. The rearrangement joins TRBV20-1 to TRBJ2-3, with 8 nucleotides matching TRBD2. This CDR3 comprises 14 residues. Germline CDR1 DFQATT, CDR2 SNEGSKA (reference sequence). V shed 0 bases, J shed 2 bases, and the junction held 1 base outside the gene matches. In DNA form, the CDR3 reads TGCAGTGCTAGAGAGCGGGGGGACACAGATACGCAGTATTTT. Translation gives CSARERGDTDTQYF.

In this sample, this clonotype turned up many times. The rearrangement uses TRBV15 and TRBJ2-5; D gene ambiguous. CDR1 is LNHNV and CDR2 is YYDKDF in the germline V gene (reference sequence). Trimming left V 1 base short and J 5 bases short, with 11 bases between. The CDR3 contains 14 residues. The DNA of the CDR3 is TGTGCCACCAGCAGAGCAAGGACGTCGGAGACCCAGTACTTC. Translating gives CATSRARTSETQYF.

Many counts were recorded for this clonotype. The chain combines TRBV18 with TRBJ2-7, with D perhaps matching TRBD2 (6 bases). This CDR3 is 14 amino acids long. The germline V and J ends were trimmed by 3 bases and 6 bases, with 15 bases remaining between them. Germline CDR1 is KGHSH and CDR2 is LQKENI. The CDR3 sequence: CASSPVGEAGEQYF. The CDR3 DNA reads as TGTGCCAGCTCACCGGTTGGGGAGGCTGGCGAGCAGTACTTC.

A few counts support this clonotype. V is TRBV10-2 and J is TRBJ2-2, with 7 positions matching TRBD1. CDR1 and CDR2 (germline): WSHSY, SAAADI. V was clipped by 0 bases and J by 0 bases; unmatched bases: 7. The CDR3 extends over 18 amino acids. CDR3 in DNA: TGCGCCAGCAGTGAGTCAGGGGGCGGGTTCGCGAACACCGGGGAGCTGTTTTTT. This translates into CASSESGGGFANTGELFF.

In this sample, this clonotype turned up many times. The V gene is TRBV11-2, the J gene TRBJ2-5; 8 nucleotides align to TRBD1. The CDR3 is made up of 18 amino acids. CDR1 is SGHAT, CDR2 FQNNGV, per germline. The V and J ends lost 5 bases and 2 bases, in that order; junction bases with no gene match: 16. The CDR3 bases are TGTGCCAGCAGCCCGCGCCCCCAATCTACAGGGGGTCAAGAGACCCAGTACTTC. Translation: CASSPRPQSTGGQETQYF. Full variable domain (remainder filled in from reference TRBV11-2 and TRBJ2-5): EAGVAQSPRYKIIEKRQSVAFWCNPISGHATLYWYQQILGQGPKLLIQFQNNGVVDDSQLPKDRFSAERLKGVDSTLKIQPAKLEDSAVYLCASSPRPQSTGGQETQYFGPGTRLLVL.

Ten or more counts support this clonotype. The chain employs TRBV7-3 and TRBJ2-3; TRBD2 matches at 8 bases. The CDR3 is made up of 13 amino acids. Germline CDR1 is SGHTA and CDR2 is FQGTGA. J lost 7 bases, V lost 5 bases, and 5 bases had no gene match. CDR3 region: CASSPSGGNTQYF. CDR3 bases: TGTGCCAGCAGCCCCTCGGGGGGGAATACGCAGTATTTT.

The rearrangement links TRBV24-1 to TRBJ2-7; D unclear. The V gene's germline CDR1 is KGHDR and CDR2 SFDVKD. The length of the CDR3 is 13 residues. The V end was cut by 2 bases, the J end by 5 bases, with 9 bases between. CDR3 DNA: TGTGCCACCAGTGATTCCTATCGAGACGAGCAGTACTTC. As protein: CATSDSYRDEQYF.

The chain is built from TRBV6-1 and TRBJ2-4, with TRBD1 matching 7 bases. TRBJ1-2 matches the DNA end more closely, so the J call is doubtful. Germline V gene data show CDR1 as MNHNS and CDR2 as SASEGT. The CDR3 runs 15 residues. CDR3 in DNA: TGTGCCAGCAGGGAAAAACGACAGGGAGGCTATGGCTACACCTTC. Protein product: CASREKRQGGYGYTF.

In its sample, this clonotype was seen a few times. The chain recombines TRBV2 with TRBJ1-6; D remains unclear. The V end lost 8 bases, the J end lost 5 bases, and 10 bases lay between the germline ends. The CDR3 sequence is 13 residues long. Germline V gene data show CDR1 as SNHLY and CDR2 as FYNNEI. The chain's CDR3 is CASATAHNSPLHF. The CDR3 DNA sequence: TGTGCCAGCGCCACCGCCCATAATTCACCCCTCCACTTT.